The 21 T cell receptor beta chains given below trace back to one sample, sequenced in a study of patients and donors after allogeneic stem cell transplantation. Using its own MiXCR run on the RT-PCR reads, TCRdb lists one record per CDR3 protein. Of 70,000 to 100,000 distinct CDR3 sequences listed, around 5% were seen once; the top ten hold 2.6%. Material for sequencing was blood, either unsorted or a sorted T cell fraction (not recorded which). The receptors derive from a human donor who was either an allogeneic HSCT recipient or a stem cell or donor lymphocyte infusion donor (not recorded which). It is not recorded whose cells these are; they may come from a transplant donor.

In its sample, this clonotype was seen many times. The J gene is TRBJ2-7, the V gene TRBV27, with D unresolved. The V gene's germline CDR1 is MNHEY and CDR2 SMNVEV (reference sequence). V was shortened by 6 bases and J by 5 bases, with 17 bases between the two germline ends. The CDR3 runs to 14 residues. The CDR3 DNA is TGTGCCAGCAGAGAAGGTCTACATCCGGACGAGCAGTACTTC. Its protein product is CASREGLHPDEQYF.

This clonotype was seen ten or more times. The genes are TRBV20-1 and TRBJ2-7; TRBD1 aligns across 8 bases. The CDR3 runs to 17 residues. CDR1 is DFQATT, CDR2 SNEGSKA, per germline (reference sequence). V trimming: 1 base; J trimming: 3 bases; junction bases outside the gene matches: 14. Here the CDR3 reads CSARVIRPGQVDYEQYF. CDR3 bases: TGCAGTGCTAGAGTAATAAGGCCGGGACAGGTAGACTACGAGCAGTACTTC.

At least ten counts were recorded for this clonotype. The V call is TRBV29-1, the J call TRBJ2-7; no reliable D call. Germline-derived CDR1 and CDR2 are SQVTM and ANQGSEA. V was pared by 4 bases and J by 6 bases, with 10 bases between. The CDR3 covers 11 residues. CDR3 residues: CSVGSQREQYF. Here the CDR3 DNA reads TGCAGCGTTGGTAGCCAGCGCGAGCAGTACTTC.

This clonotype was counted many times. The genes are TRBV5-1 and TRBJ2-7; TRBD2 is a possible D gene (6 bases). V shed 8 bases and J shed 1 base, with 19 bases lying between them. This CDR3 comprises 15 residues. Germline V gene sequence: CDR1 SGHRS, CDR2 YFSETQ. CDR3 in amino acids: CASTEGDFDSYEQYF. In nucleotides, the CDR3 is TGCGCCAGTACTGAAGGGGACTTCGATTCCTACGAGCAGTACTTC. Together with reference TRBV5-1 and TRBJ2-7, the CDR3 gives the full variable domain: KAGVTQTPRYLIKTRGQQVTLSCSPISGHRSVSWYQQTPGQGLQFLFEYFSETQRNKGNFPGRFSGRQFSNSRSEMNVSTLELGDSALYLCASTEGDFDSYEQYFGPGTRLTVT.

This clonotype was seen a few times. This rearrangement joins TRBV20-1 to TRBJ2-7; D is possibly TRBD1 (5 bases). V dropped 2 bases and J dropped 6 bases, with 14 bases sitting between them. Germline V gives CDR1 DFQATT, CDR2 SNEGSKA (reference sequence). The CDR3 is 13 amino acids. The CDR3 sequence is CSARWSGSGEQYF. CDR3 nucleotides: TGCAGTGCTAGATGGTCAGGGTCGGGCGAGCAGTACTTC.

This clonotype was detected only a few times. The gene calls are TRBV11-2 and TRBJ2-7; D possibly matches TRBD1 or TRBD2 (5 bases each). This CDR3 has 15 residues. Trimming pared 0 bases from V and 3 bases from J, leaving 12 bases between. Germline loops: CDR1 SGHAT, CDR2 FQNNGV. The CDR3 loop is CASSLEGTTVYEQYF. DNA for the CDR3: TGTGCCAGCAGCTTAGAAGGGACCACTGTCTACGAGCAGTACTTC.

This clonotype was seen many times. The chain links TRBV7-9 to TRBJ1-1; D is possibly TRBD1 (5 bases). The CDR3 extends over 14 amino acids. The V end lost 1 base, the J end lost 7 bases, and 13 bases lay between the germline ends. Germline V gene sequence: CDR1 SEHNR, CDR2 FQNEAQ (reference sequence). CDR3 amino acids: CASSLDGASLEAFF. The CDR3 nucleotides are TGTGCCAGCAGCTTAGATGGGGCCTCGCTTGAAGCTTTCTTT.

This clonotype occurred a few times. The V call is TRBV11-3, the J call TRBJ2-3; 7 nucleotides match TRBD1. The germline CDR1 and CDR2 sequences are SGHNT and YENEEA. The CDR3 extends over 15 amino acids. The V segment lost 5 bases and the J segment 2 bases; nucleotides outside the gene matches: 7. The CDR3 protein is CASSLRQGHTDTQYF. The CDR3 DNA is TGTGCCAGCAGCCTCCGACAGGGCCACACAGATACGCAGTATTTT.

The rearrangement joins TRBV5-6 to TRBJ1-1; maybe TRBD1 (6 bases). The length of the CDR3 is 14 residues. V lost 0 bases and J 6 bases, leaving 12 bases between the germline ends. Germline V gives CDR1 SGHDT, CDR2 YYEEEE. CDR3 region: CASSLEPGAAEAFF. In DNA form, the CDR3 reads TGTGCCAGCAGCTTGGAGCCGGGGGCAGCTGAAGCTTTCTTT.

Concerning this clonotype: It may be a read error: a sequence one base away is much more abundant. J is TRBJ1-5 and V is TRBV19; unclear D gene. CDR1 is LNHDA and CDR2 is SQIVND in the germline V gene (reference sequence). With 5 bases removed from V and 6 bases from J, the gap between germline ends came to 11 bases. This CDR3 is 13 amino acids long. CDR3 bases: TGTGCCAGTAGTGCTGGACGTGGTCAGCCCCAGCATTTT. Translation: CASSAGRGQPQHF.

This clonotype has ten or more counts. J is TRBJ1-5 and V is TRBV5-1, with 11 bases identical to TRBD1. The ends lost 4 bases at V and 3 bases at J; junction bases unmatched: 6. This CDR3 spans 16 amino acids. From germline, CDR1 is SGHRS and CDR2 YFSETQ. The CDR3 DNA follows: TGCGCCAGCAGCGTGGGACAGGGGGTCGCCAATCAGCCCCAGCATTTT. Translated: CASSVGQGVANQPQHF.

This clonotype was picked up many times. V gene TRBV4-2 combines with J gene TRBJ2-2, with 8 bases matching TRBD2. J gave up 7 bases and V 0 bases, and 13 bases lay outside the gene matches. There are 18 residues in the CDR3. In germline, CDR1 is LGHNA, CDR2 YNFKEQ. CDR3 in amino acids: CASSQDPSRGGGRGELFF. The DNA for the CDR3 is TGTGCCAGCAGCCAAGACCCCTCCCGGGGGGGAGGGCGCGGGGAGCTGTTTTTT.

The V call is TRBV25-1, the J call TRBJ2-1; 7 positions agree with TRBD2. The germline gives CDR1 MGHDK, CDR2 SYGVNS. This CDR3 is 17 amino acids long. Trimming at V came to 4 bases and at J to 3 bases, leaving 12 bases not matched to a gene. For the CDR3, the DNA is TGTGCCAGCAGTGCCTCAGATGCTAGCGGAATCTACAATGAGCAGTTCTTC. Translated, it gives CASSASDASGIYNEQFF.

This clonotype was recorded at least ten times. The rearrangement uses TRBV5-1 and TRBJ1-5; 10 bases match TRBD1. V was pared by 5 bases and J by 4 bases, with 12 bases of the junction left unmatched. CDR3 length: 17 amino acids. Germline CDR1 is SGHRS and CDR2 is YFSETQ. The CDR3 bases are TGCGCCAGCAGAAACGCTTTCCCGGGACAGGGGAATCAGCCCCAGCATTTT. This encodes CASRNAFPGQGNQPQHF. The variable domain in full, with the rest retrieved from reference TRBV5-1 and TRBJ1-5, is KAGVTQTPRYLIKTRGQQVTLSCSPISGHRSVSWYQQTPGQGLQFLFEYFSETQRNKGNFPGRFSGRQFSNSRSEMNVSTLELGDSALYLCASRNAFPGQGNQPQHFGDGTRLSIL.

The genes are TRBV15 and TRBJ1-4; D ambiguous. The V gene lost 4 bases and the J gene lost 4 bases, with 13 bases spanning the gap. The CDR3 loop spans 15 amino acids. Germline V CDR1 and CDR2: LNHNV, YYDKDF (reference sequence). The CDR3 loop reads CATSTPRAINEKLFF. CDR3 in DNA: TGTGCCACCAGCACCCCAAGGGCCATTAATGAAAAACTGTTTTTT. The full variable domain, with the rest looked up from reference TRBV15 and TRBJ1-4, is DAMVIQNPRYQVTQFGKPVTLSCSQTLNHNVMYWYQQKSSQAPKLLFHYYDKDFNNEADTPDNFQSRRPNTSFCFLDIRSPGLGDTAMYLCATSTPRAINEKLFFGSGTQLSVL.

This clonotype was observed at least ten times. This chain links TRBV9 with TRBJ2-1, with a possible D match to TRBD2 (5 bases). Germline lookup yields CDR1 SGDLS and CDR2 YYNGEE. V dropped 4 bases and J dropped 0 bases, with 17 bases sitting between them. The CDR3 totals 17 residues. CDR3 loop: CASSPRTHFTSYNEQFF. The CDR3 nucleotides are TGTGCCAGCAGCCCTCGGACTCACTTTACCTCCTACAATGAGCAGTTCTTC.

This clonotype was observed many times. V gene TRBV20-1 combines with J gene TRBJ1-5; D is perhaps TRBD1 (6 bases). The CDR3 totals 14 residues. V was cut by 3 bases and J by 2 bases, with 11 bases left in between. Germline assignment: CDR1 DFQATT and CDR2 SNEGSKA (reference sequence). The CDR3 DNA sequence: TGCAGTGCTAGTGGGGGCAGGGGCAATCAGCCCCAGCATTTT. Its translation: CSASGGRGNQPQHF.

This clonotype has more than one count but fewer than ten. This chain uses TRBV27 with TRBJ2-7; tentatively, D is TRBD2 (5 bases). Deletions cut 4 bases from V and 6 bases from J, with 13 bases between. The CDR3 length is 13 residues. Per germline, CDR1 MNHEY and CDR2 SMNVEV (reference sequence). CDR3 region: CASSSRVSPEQYF. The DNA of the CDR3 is TGTGCCAGCAGTTCGCGGGTTTCCCCCGAGCAGTACTTC.

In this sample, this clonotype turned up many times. The CDR3 is CASSWASGNYEQYF. The CDR3 nucleotides read TGCGCCAGCAGCTGGGCTAGCGGTAACTACGAGCAGTACTTC. J is TRBJ2-7 and V is TRBV5-1, with TRBD2 identical over 7 bases. CDR1 is SGHRS, CDR2 YFSETQ, per germline. The J segment lost 3 bases and the V segment lost 3 bases, leaving 6 bases of the junction unmatched. The CDR3 is made up of 14 amino acids. Based on the CDR3 plus reference TRBV5-1 and TRBJ2-7, the full variable domain is KAGVTQTPRYLIKTRGQQVTLSCSPISGHRSVSWYQQTPGQGLQFLFEYFSETQRNKGNFPGRFSGRQFSNSRSEMNVSTLELGDSALYLCASSWASGNYEQYFGPGTRLTVT.

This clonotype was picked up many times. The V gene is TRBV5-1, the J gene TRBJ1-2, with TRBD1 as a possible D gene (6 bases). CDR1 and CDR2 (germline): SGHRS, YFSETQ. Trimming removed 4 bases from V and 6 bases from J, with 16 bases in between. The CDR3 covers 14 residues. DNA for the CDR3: TGCGCCAGCAGCATCCCCGGGGGGCCAGATGGCTACACCTTC. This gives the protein CASSIPGGPDGYTF.

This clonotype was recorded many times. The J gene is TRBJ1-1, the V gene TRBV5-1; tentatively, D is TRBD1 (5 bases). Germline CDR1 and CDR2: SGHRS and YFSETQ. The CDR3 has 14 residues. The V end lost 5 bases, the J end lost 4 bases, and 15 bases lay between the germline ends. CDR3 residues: CASRNPRALTEAFF. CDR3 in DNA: TGCGCCAGCAGAAATCCCAGGGCCCTCACTGAAGCTTTCTTT.